Following are 4 T cell receptor beta chains from one sample sequenced in a study of T cells in Graves' hyperthyroidism and ophthalmopathy. Amplification of TCR beta CDR3 regions used RNA as the template. The HTBI primer set served for first-round RT-PCR of the TCR CDR3. Using its own MiXCR run on the multiplex PCR reads, TCRdb lists one record per CDR3 protein. The sample records approximately 350,000 distinct CDR3 sequences, roughly 15% being singletons. Sequenced material: blood. Receptors originate from a woman in her fifties or sixties with Graves' ophthalmopathy.

The rearrangement joins TRBV27 to TRBJ1-4, with 7 bases fitting TRBD1. The trim removed 5 bases at V and 4 bases at J, leaving 7 bases unmatched. The CDR3 consists of 15 residues. Per germline, CDR1 MNHEY and CDR2 SMNVEV (reference sequence). Written as DNA, the CDR3 is TGTGCCAGCAGTCAAAGACAGGGCCTTAATGAAAAACTGTTTTTT. It encodes CASSQRQGLNEKLFF.

This clonotype was detected many times. The chain employs TRBV2 and TRBJ2-1; TRBD1 is a possible D gene (6 bases). Germline V CDR1 and CDR2: SNHLY, FYNNEI. V lost 3 bases to trimming and J lost 12 bases, with 15 bases between them. The CDR3 spans 13 residues. The CDR3 loop is CASSDGQRYRQFF. CDR3 nucleotides: TGTGCCAGCAGTGATGGACAGCGTTACCGGCAGTTCTTC.

This clonotype was observed a few times. V usage is TRBV27 and J usage is TRBJ2-2, with D perhaps matching TRBD1 (7 bases). The CDR3 runs 15 residues. V shed 4 bases and J shed 5 bases, with 14 bases lying between them. From germline, CDR1 is MNHEY and CDR2 SMNVEV (reference sequence). The CDR3 region has the DNA TGTGCCAGCAGTTGGAGGGGGCTTAAGACCGGGGAGCTGTTTTTT. Its protein is CASSWRGLKTGELFF.

At least ten counts were recorded for this clonotype. The chain joins TRBV10-3 to TRBJ2-1; the match to TRBD2 covers 9 bases. Germline V CDR1 and CDR2: ENHRY, SYGVKD. Germline trimming cut 7 bases from V and 0 bases from J; bases unmatched to any gene: 4. CDR3 length: 15 residues. CDR3 DNA: TGTGCCATCAAAGAGCGGGAGGACTCCTACAATGAGCAGTTCTTC. This sequence encodes CAIKEREDSYNEQFF.